Listed below are T cell receptor beta chains from one sample, sequenced in a study of T and B cells in COVID-19 patients. MiXCR, applied by TCRdb to the multiplex PCR reads, yields one record per CDR3 protein. The table includes about 21,000 distinct CDR3 sequences, more than 30% detected once. The sample consisted of blood. These TCRs come from a human donor who had recovered from COVID-19. Both conserved end residues are part of each CDR3. The D gene is left open where the match is weak. Size tells how often a clone was seen (once, few, many) or the class of an expanded clone, and some rows leave it out.

d_call	clone_size	v_call	j_call	cdr3_nt	cdr3_aa
.	.	TRBV7-2	TRBJ2-2	TGTGCCAGCAGTTCGGGGGGCTCGAACACCGGGGAGCTGTTTTTT	CASSSGGSNTGELFF
.	.	TRBV5-1	TRBJ2-2	TGCGCCAGCAGCGAGACCGTGGGGGAGCTGTTTTTT	CASSETVGELFF
.	few	TRBV12-3/TRBV12-4	TRBJ1-6	TGTGCCAGCAGTCCAGGACAGAGGGGCAATTCACCCCTCCACTTT	CASSPGQRGNSPLHF
.	.	TRBV11-3	TRBJ1-2	TGTGCCAGCAGCTTAGGGGATCGTCTAGTTAACTATGGCTACACCTTC	CASSLGDRLVNYGYTF
TRBD1	.	TRBV11-3	TRBJ2-7	TGTGCCAGCAGCCTACAGGGGGGAGAGCAGTACTTC	CASSLQGGEQYF
.	.	TRBV5-1	TRBJ1-5	TGCGCCAGCAGCTTGGGGGCAGGGAGCAGCAATCAGCCCCAGCATTTT	CASSLGAGSSNQPQHF
.	.	TRBV10-3	TRBJ1-1	TGCGCCAGCAGTGCGGGGGGGAACACTGAAGCTTTCTTT	CASSAGGNTEAFF
.	.	TRBV20-1	TRBJ1-5	TGCAGTGCTAGGGCGGCCCGGGGGCCAAATCAGCCCCAGCATTTT	CSARAARGPNQPQHF
.	.	TRBV28	TRBJ2-1	TGTGCCAGCAGCACACCACGTGAGCAGTTCTTC	CASSTPREQFF
.	many	TRBV19	TRBJ1-1	TGTGCCAGTAGTTACAGAGGTCCTCACACTGAAGCTTTCTTT	CASSYRGPHTEAFF
.	.	TRBV6-6	TRBJ2-3	TGTGCCAGCAGTGAAGCGCTTGGAGATACGCAGTATTTT	CASSEALGDTQYF
.	few	TRBV6-5	TRBJ1-2	TGTGCCAGCAGTTACGCGGGGGGCTACCATGGCTACACCTTC	CASSYAGGYHGYTF
TRBD1	.	TRBV6-2/TRBV6-3	TRBJ1-5	TGTGCCAGCAGCCCGGGACAGGAGCAGCCCCAGCATTTT	CASSPGQEQPQHF
TRBD1	few	TRBV6-1	TRBJ2-2	TGTGCCAGCAGTGGTCGGGGACAGAGAACCGGGGAGCTGTTTTTT	CASSGRGQRTGELFF
.	few	TRBV6-1	TRBJ2-6	TGTGCCAGCTTCCCCCCGGACTCTGGGGCCAACGTCCTGACTTTC	CASFPPDSGANVLTF
.	.	TRBV18	TRBJ1-5	TGTGCCAGCTCGGTGGGGGTAAATCAGCCCCAGCATTTT	CASSVGVNQPQHF
TRBD1	.	TRBV12-3/TRBV12-4	TRBJ2-7	TGTGCCAGCAGCCGGCCGGGACAGGGACGCTACGAGCAGTACTTC	CASSRPGQGRYEQYF
TRBD1	medium-sized	TRBV5-6	TRBJ2-1	TGTGCCAGCAGCTTGCGTGCCGGACAGGGGGGTTACAATGAGCAGTTCTTC	CASSLRAGQGGYNEQFF
.	.	TRBV2	TRBJ1-2	TGTGCCAGCAGTCCAGACAGAGACTATGGCTACACCTTC	CASSPDRDYGYTF
TRBD1	many	TRBV5-4	TRBJ2-3	TGTGCCAGCAGCTCAAGGACAGGAGGCACAGATACGCAGTATTTT	CASSSRTGGTDTQYF
.	once	TRBV19	TRBJ1-4	TGTGCCAGTGGGGGTTTGGAAACAGGTAAACTGTTTTTT	CASGGLETGKLFF
TRBD2	few	TRBV12-3/TRBV12-4	TRBJ2-1	TGTGCCAGCAGTCTTTCTAGCGGGGGCCCCCGGGGTGATGAGCAGTTCTTC	CASSLSSGGPRGDEQFF
TRBD1	.	TRBV6-5	TRBJ2-7	TGTGCCAGCAGAGGGACAGGGTTATCCTACAAGCAGTACTTC	CASRGTGLSYKQYF
TRBD2	many	TRBV18	TRBJ2-3	TGTGCCAGCTCACGGGGACTATCAGATACGCAGTATTTT	CASSRGLSDTQYF
.	.	TRBV20-1	TRBJ2-3	TGCAGTGCTAGAGCTCCACCCTCCTCGGATACGCAGTATTTT	CSARAPPSSDTQYF
TRBD1	medium-sized	TRBV30	TRBJ2-1	TGTGCCAGGGCTGACAGGGGCAATGAGCAGTTCTTC	CARADRGNEQFF
.	.	TRBV28	TRBJ2-7	TGTGCCAGCAGGAGGGGGGGGGGAGCGGGGCTAACCTACGAGCAGTACTTC	CASRRGGGAGLTYEQYF
.	few	TRBV30	TRBJ2-6	TGTGCCTGGAGTTCCACCCCTATTAGCTCTGGGGCCAACGTCCTGACTTTC	CAWSSTPISSGANVLTF
.	many	TRBV11-3	TRBJ1-5	TGTGCCAGCAGCTTAGTTCAAGGTCAGCCCCAGCATTTT	CASSLVQGQPQHF
TRBD1	many	TRBV11-3	TRBJ1-1	TGTGCCAGCAGCCAGGGACAGAAGAACACTGAAGCTTTCTTT	CASSQGQKNTEAFF
.	few	TRBV5-1	TRBJ2-2	TGCGCCAGCAGCTTGCGGGGAACGAACACCGGGGAGCTGTTTTTT	CASSLRGTNTGELFF